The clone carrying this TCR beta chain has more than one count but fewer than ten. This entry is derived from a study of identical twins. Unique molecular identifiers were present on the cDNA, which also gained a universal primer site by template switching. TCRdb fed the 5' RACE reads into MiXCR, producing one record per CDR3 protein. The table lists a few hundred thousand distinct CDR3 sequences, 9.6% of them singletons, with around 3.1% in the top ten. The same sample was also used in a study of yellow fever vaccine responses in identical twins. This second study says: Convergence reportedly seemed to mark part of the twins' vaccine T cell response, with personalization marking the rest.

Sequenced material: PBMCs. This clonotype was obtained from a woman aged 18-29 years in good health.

The CDR3: CASSQEGTGNLPYEQYF. CDR3 nucleotide sequence: TGCGCCAGCAGCCAAGAAGGGACCGGGAACCTCCCCTACGAGCAGTACTTC. The chain combines TRBV4-1 with TRBJ2-7, with D possibly being TRBD1 or TRBD2 (5 bases each). Germline V gene sequence: CDR1 MGHRA, CDR2 YSYEKL. The CDR3 totals 17 residues. Trimming cost V 0 bases and J 2 bases, with 17 bases left between them.